This record concerns one T cell receptor beta chain sequence. After removal of 6 bases from V and 8 bases from J, the junction contained 11 bases not matched to a gene. CDR3 length equals 15 residues. Germline V gene lookup returns CDR1 SGDLS and CDR2 YYNGEE. Original processing methods: The assay estimated nucleated cells by amplifying reference gene primers. Clones were read by immunoSEQ multiplex PCR, and TCRdb kept only the in-frame ones, dropping some. That table gives V, J and clone size, and the DNA gave D and trimming. The data show about 140,000 clones, approximately 80% seen once. The sample belongs to a study of blood T cell repertoires in COVID-19. Study at large: The study drew acute and convalescent COVID-19 samples from the United States, Italy and Spain. The cDNA or gDNA used as material had been derived from T cells, B-cell-depleted T cells, or PBMCs.

The TCR sequence derives from a human donor in a cohort sampled during active COVID-19. The chain joins TRBV9 to TRBJ2-1; 10 bases align to TRBD1. Sequenced material: peripheral blood. As DNA, the CDR3 is TGTGCCAGCAACTCTAGGGGACAGGGGTGGGATGAGCAGTTCTTC. Translation: CASNSRGQGWDEQFF.